The 17 T cell receptor beta chains below were found in one sample sequenced in a study of cytomegalovirus exposure and HLA in healthy donors. Primers for the PCR totalled 60 Vbeta and 13 Jbeta. The table came from immunoSEQ multiplex PCR; TCRdb's copy has only in-frame clones and leaves some out. The sample carries some 150,000 clones, around 82% recorded once. The source material was PBMCs. These receptors came from a young man in good health and CMV-seropositive.

The chain combines TRBV28 with TRBJ1-2; D is undetermined. CDR3 length: 13 amino acids. V lost 3 bases to trimming and J lost 8 bases, with 13 bases between them. The germline CDR1 and CDR2 sequences are MDHEN and SYDVKM. CDR3 nucleotide sequence: TGTGCCAGCAGTTTGGCCCTGTCTCTCGGCTACACCTTC. The encoded protein is CASSLALSLGYTF.

The V call is TRBV4-1, the J call TRBJ2-7, with D possibly being TRBD2 (6 bases). Trimming pared 3 bases from V and 0 bases from J, leaving 12 bases between. The CDR3 extends over 15 amino acids. Germline CDR1 MGHRA, CDR2 YSYEKL. The CDR3 DNA reads as TGCGCCAGCAGCCAGGGACTTGCTAGCTCCTACGAGCAGTACTTC. Protein sequence: CASSQGLASSYEQYF.

This clone was seen only a few times. V usage is TRBV15 and J usage is TRBJ1-4; D is undetermined. V lost 0 bases, J lost 0 bases, and 8 bases lay in between. The CDR3 extends over 16 amino acids. Germline V lookup: CDR1 LNHNV, CDR2 YYDKDF (reference sequence). In DNA, the CDR3 is TGTGCCACCAGCAGAGATCACGCGGCAACTAATGAAAAACTGTTTTTT. This encodes CATSRDHAATNEKLFF.

J is TRBJ1-2 and V is TRBV6-1, with 9 bases identical to TRBD1. V was clipped by 5 bases and J by 0 bases; unmatched bases: 4. CDR1 MNHNS and CDR2 SASEGT come from the germline V gene. The CDR3 is 15 amino acids. Here the CDR3 DNA reads TGTGCCAGCAGTCAGACAGGGGGAGCTAACTATGGCTACACCTTC. Encoded protein: CASSQTGGANYGYTF.

The V and J genes are TRBV2 and TRBJ2-7, with D possibly matching TRBD1 (5 bases). There are 12 residues in the CDR3. Per the germline V gene, CDR1 is SNHLY and CDR2 is FYNNEI. Trimming cost V 11 bases and J 4 bases, with 15 bases left between them. DNA for the CDR3: TGTGCCGGGGCAGGGATCGGATACGAGCAGTACTTC. Residues: CAGAGIGYEQYF.

The chain couples TRBV6-1 to TRBJ2-7; possible D gene TRBD2, 6 bases. V was pared by 3 bases and J by 2 bases, with 8 bases between. This CDR3 is built from 13 residues. Germline V lookup: CDR1 MNHNS, CDR2 SASEGT. CDR3 in amino acids: CASSDGGPYEQYF. The CDR3 DNA follows: TGTGCCAGCAGTGACGGGGGTCCCTACGAGCAGTACTTC.

The chain uses TRBV6-5 and TRBJ2-1; TRBD2 might be the D (6 bases). V gave up 8 bases and J gave up 9 bases, with 20 bases separating them. Germline CDR1 MNHEY, CDR2 SVGAGI. The CDR3 sequence is 14 residues long. The CDR3 loop reads CASRFTGRLGEQFF. Here the CDR3 DNA reads TGTGCCAGCCGTTTTACCGGGAGACTTGGTGAGCAGTTCTTC.

V gene TRBV28 combines with J gene TRBJ1-4; 9 positions match TRBD1. Germline loops: CDR1 MDHEN, CDR2 SYDVKM. V shed 6 bases, J shed 7 bases, and the junction held 15 bases outside the gene matches. The CDR3 covers 17 residues. The CDR3 sequence: CASRPTGGESWSEKLFF. DNA of the CDR3: TGTGCCAGCAGACCTACAGGGGGCGAGTCTTGGAGTGAAAAACTGTTTTTT.

The rearrangement links TRBV11-3 to TRBJ1-1; no clear D gene. With 5 bases removed from V and 0 bases from J, the gap between germline ends came to 10 bases. The germline V gene has CDR1 SGHNT and CDR2 YENEEA. CDR3 length equals 14 residues. The DNA for the CDR3 is TGTGCCAGCAGCCCTAACTACATGAACACTGAAGCTTTCTTT. Residues: CASSPNYMNTEAFF. The full variable domain, completed using reference TRBV11-3 and TRBJ1-1, is EAGVVQSPRYKIIEKKQPVAFWCNPISGHNTLYWYLQNLGQGPELLIRYENEEAVDDSQLPKDRFSAERLKGVDSTLKIQPAELGDSAVYLCASSPNYMNTEAFFGQGTRLTVV.

The V and J genes are TRBV6-1 and TRBJ2-7; 8 bases agree with TRBD2. Germline assignment: CDR1 MNHNS and CDR2 SASEGT. The CDR3 runs 14 residues. V shed 2 bases and J 3 bases; nucleotides not matched to a gene: 3. The CDR3 nucleotides are TGTGCCAGCAGTGAAAAGCGGGAGATCTACGAGCAGTACTTC. It is translated as CASSEKREIYEQYF.

The genes are TRBV6-5 and TRBJ2-7; 9 bases fit TRBD1. Germline loops: CDR1 MNHEY, CDR2 SVGAGI. This CDR3 is built from 15 residues. After removal of 5 bases from V and 3 bases from J, the junction contained 8 bases not matched to a gene. CDR3 DNA: TGTGCCAGCAGTCGCGACAGGGGGAATCTCTACGAGCAGTACTTC. Its protein is CASSRDRGNLYEQYF.

The chain uses TRBV27 and TRBJ2-3, with TRBD2 matching over 14 bases. This CDR3 comprises 16 residues. V was pared by 6 bases and J by 5 bases, with 7 bases of the junction left unmatched. The germline CDR1 and CDR2 sequences are MNHEY and SMNVEV (reference sequence). In nucleotides, the CDR3 is TGTGCCAGCAGGCAGACTAGCGGGAGGGTCGGAGATACGCAGTATTTT. Translation: CASRQTSGRVGDTQYF.

CDR3 region: CASSATGGRGEQYF. CDR3 DNA sequence: TGTGCCAGCAGTGCCACCGGCGGGAGGGGTGAGCAGTACTTC. The V and J genes are TRBV9 and TRBJ2-7; 9 bases align to TRBD2. V lost 5 bases, J lost 7 bases, and 10 bases stayed unmatched. Germline V CDR1 and CDR2: SGDLS, YYNGEE. This CDR3 has 14 residues.

To note about this clone: One end of the junction fails to match germline, which may point to a read error. In the same sample, other DNA sequences code for this CDR3. V usage is TRBV5-1 and J usage is TRBJ2-2; 12 bases agree with TRBD2. CDR3 size: 16 residues. Looked up from germline, CDR1 is SGHRS and CDR2 is YFSETQ. The CDR3 coding sequence is TGCGCTAGCAGCCCACTAGCGGGAGGCGGCACCGGGGAGCTGTTTTTT. Protein sequence: CASSPLAGGGTGELFF.

The CDR3 DNA reads TGTGCCAGCCAACAGGGGGCAAAGACTGAAGCTTTCTTT. Protein: CASQQGAKTEAFF. V is TRBV27 and J is TRBJ1-1; TRBD1 matches 9 bases. The CDR3 runs to 13 residues. V shed 8 bases and J 5 bases; nucleotides not matched to a gene: 6. Germline V gene data show CDR1 as MNHEY and CDR2 as SMNVEV (reference sequence).

The V gene is TRBV5-4, the J gene TRBJ2-3; a possible D gene is TRBD2 (6 bases). The length of the CDR3 is 15 residues. Germline V gene sequence: CDR1 SGHNT, CDR2 YYREEE (reference sequence). V gave up 0 bases and J gave up 6 bases, with 14 bases separating them. The CDR3 DNA follows: TGTGCCAGCAGCTTGGTGGGAGCGGGTCCCGATACGCAGTATTTT. This codes for CASSLVGAGPDTQYF.

This clone was recorded many times. The chain is built from TRBV19 and TRBJ2-7, with a tentative D call TRBD2 (6 bases). Trimming took off 7 bases at V and 6 bases at J, with 19 bases between the two ends. Germline values: CDR1 LNHDA, CDR2 SQIVND (reference sequence). The CDR3 length is 14 residues. The CDR3 sequence: CASKRSGAGIEQYF. The CDR3 DNA is TGTGCCAGTAAACGTAGCGGAGCAGGGATCGAGCAGTACTTC.